These 25 T cell receptor beta chains came from one sample sequenced in a study of T cells expressing NK-cell markers. TCRdb reanalyzed the 5' RACE reads, giving one entry per CDR3 protein sequence and no DNA. This table holds approximately 460,000 distinct CDR3 sequences. Sequences were obtained from blood T cells: a sorted CD56 or NKG2C T cell subset, CD4+ or CD8+ T cells, or bulk PBMC T cells (not recorded which). The receptors originated from a woman between 18 and 69 years old in good health.

This chain joins TRBV9 and TRBJ2-2; TCRdb names TRBD2, which stays unverified in the absence of DNA. Germline lookup yields CDR1 SGDLS and CDR2 YYNGEE. This CDR3 comprises 13 residues. CDR3: CASSWATTGELFF.

The rearrangement links TRBV30 to TRBJ1-6; the TCRdb call, TRBD1, lacks DNA for checking. The CDR3 totals 14 residues. CDR1 GTSNPN and CDR2 SVGIG come from the germline V gene (reference sequence). The CDR3 loop is CAWRRDRANSPLHF. Using reference TRBV30 and TRBJ1-6 for the parts outside the CDR3, the full variable domain is SQTIHQWPATLVQPVGSPLSLECTVEGTSNPNLYWYRQAAGRGLQLLFYSVGIGQISSEVPQNLSASRPQDRQFILSSKKLLLSDSGFYLCAWRRDRANSPLHFGNGTRLTVT.

V usage is TRBV4-2 and J usage is TRBJ2-3; TCRdb indicates TRBD2, and absent DNA this call remains unverified. The CDR3 is 15 amino acids. Per germline, CDR1 LGHNA and CDR2 YNFKEQ. The CDR3 spells CASSLGEGSTDTQYF.

This rearrangement joins TRBV6-5 to TRBJ2-5; TCRdb returns TRBD1, unconfirmable since there is no DNA. Germline lookup yields CDR1 MNHEY and CDR2 SVGAGI. The CDR3 is 16 residues long. CDR3: CASSYWQGRRQETQYF.

The chain combines TRBV12-3 or TRBV12-4 with TRBJ2-7; TCRdb returns TRBD1, unconfirmable since there is no DNA. The CDR3 totals 15 residues. The CDR3 is CASSSAGQGRDEQYF.

V and J are TRBV6-5 and TRBJ2-1; TCRdb outputs TRBD1, but without DNA this stays unchecked. CDR3 length: 14 residues. In germline, CDR1 is MNHEY, CDR2 SVGAGI. CDR3 protein: CASSSGTGAEEQFF.

The chain is built from TRBV7-2 and TRBJ2-7. CDR3 length: 13 residues. Germline CDR1 reads SGHTA; CDR2 reads FQGNSA. This chain's CDR3 is CASSFEQHYEQYF. Drawing the rest from reference TRBV7-2 and TRBJ2-7, the complete variable domain is GAGVSQSPSNKVTEKGKDVELRCDPISGHTALYWYRQSLGQGLEFLIYFQGNSAPDKSGLPSDRFSAERTGGSVSTLTIQRTQQEDSAVYLCASSFEQHYEQYFGPGTRLTVT.

This rearrangement joins TRBV20-1 to TRBJ2-3. Germline loops: CDR1 DFQATT, CDR2 SNEGSKA (reference sequence). The CDR3 is made up of 13 amino acids. CDR3 region: CSASRQSTDTQYF.

The V and J genes are TRBV20-1 and TRBJ1-1. The CDR3 has 12 residues. CDR1 DFQATT and CDR2 SNEGSKA come from the germline V gene (reference sequence). The CDR3 protein is CSASDLGIKAFF.

The chain recombines TRBV27 with TRBJ2-7; TCRdb gives TRBD1 as the D gene, but with no DNA this cannot be confirmed. The CDR3 length is 14 residues. Germline loops: CDR1 MNHEY, CDR2 SMNVEV (reference sequence). The CDR3 spells CASRGQTEVAEQYF.

This chain connects TRBV4-2 to TRBJ1-5; lacking DNA, the TRBD1 call made by TCRdb goes unchecked. Per the germline V gene, CDR1 is LGHNA and CDR2 is YNFKEQ. The CDR3 length is 14 residues. CDR3 loop: CASGLGQLDQPQHF.

The CDR3 loop is CASSLRIPTGELFF. The chain employs TRBV12-3 or TRBV12-4 and TRBJ2-2. This CDR3 region has 14 residues.

This chain's CDR3 is CASSLLGLAGAYNEQFF. The chain has TRBV5-1 and TRBJ2-1; the D call of TRBD2 rests on TCRdb alone, since no DNA is present to check it. Germline lookup yields CDR1 SGHRS and CDR2 YFSETQ. The CDR3 is made up of 17 amino acids.

The chain recombines TRBV29-1 with TRBJ2-7; TCRdb picks TRBD2, but there is no DNA to check that call. The germline CDR1 and CDR2 sequences are SQVTM and ANQGSEA. The CDR3 contains 15 residues. Here the CDR3 reads CSVGVGGTSDYEQYF.

The chain links TRBV25-1 to TRBJ2-1; TCRdb returns TRBD2, unconfirmable since there is no DNA. The CDR3 is 16 residues long. Germline lookup yields CDR1 MGHDK and CDR2 SYGVNS. CDR3 in amino acids: CASSESGTSGSNEQFF.

The chain is built from TRBV4-3 and TRBJ2-2; TCRdb designates TRBD1, a call that cannot be tested without DNA. The germline V gene has CDR1 LGHNA and CDR2 YSLEER. The CDR3 sequence is 15 residues long. The CDR3 loop reads CASSSGTGEPGELFF.

This chain connects TRBV11-2 to TRBJ1-5; TCRdb reports TRBD1, a call that lacks DNA to check it against. The germline V gene has CDR1 SGHAT and CDR2 FQNNGV. The CDR3 extends over 14 amino acids. CDR3 residues: CASSPETGVQPQHF.

The gene calls are TRBV19 and TRBJ1-5; the TCRdb call, TRBD1, lacks DNA for checking. This CDR3 region has 18 residues. Germline lookup yields CDR1 LNHDA and CDR2 SQIVND (reference sequence). The CDR3 protein is CASTSELSGTRVDQPQHF.

The chain couples TRBV12-3 or TRBV12-4 to TRBJ1-1; TCRdb selects TRBD1, and the lack of DNA leaves this call unchecked. The CDR3 contains 13 residues. The CDR3 region is CASSLWGTPEAFF.

V usage is TRBV7-2 and J usage is TRBJ1-5. CDR1 and CDR2 (germline): SGHTA, FQGNSA. The CDR3 is made up of 12 amino acids. CDR3 sequence reads: CASSQYMRPQHF.

This chain connects TRBV7-8 to TRBJ2-3. CDR3 length equals 14 residues. Per germline, CDR1 SGHVS and CDR2 FQNEAQ. CDR3 loop: CASSQMFRTDTQYF.

The chain links TRBV12-3 or TRBV12-4 to TRBJ2-1; TCRdb's D gene call, TRBD1, goes unchecked for lack of DNA. The CDR3 covers 16 residues. This chain's CDR3 is CASSLRLGQTNNEQFF.

V and J are TRBV30 and TRBJ2-3. Germline-derived CDR1 and CDR2 are GTSNPN and SVGIG (reference sequence). CDR3 length: 13 amino acids. The CDR3 is CAWGTDNTDTQYF.

The rearrangement uses TRBV29-1 and TRBJ2-1; TCRdb's assignment of TRBD1 cannot be checked, as there is no DNA. Germline loops: CDR1 SQVTM, CDR2 ANQGSEA. The CDR3 is 15 residues long. CDR3 loop: CSVEREGASYNEQFF.

This sequence joins TRBV20-1 and TRBJ1-2; the D gene TCRdb calls, TRBD1, cannot be checked with no DNA. The CDR3 extends over 15 amino acids. Germline V gene data show CDR1 as DFQATT and CDR2 as SNEGSKA (reference sequence). This CDR3 is CSAREVRGANYGYTF.